This TCR beta chain was sequenced during a study of blood T cell repertoires in COVID-19. Study-level background: T cells, B-cell-depleted T cells, or PBMCs supplied cDNA or gDNA.

J lost 3 bases, V lost 7 bases, and 5 bases had no gene match. Germline CDR1 MDHEN, CDR2 SYDVKM. CDR3 length equals 14 residues. Authors' data handling: Reference gene primer amplification yielded estimated nucleated cell counts. Here immunoSEQ multiplex PCR was the method, and the copy in TCRdb shows in-frame clones only, minus some. V and J calls and clone size follow that table, whereas D and trimming were derived from the DNA. The repertoire holds about 120,000 clones, 81% seen once, with about a sixth in the top ten. The chain links TRBV28 to TRBJ2-3; TRBD2 agrees at 9 bases. The source of this sequence is a man between 25 and 39 years old with COVID-19, enrolled during active disease. The sample comprised peripheral blood. The CDR3 loop reads CASISGSRTDTQYF. The CDR3, as DNA: TGTGCCAGCATTAGCGGGAGTAGGACAGATACGCAGTATTTT.